The entry that follows covers one TCR beta chain sequence. The germline gives CDR1 DFQATT, CDR2 SNEGSKA (reference sequence). V lost 3 bases and J 4 bases, leaving 16 bases between the germline ends. This CDR3 has 14 amino acids. The data were taken from a study of blood T cell repertoires in COVID-19. Study context: Italy, Spain and the United States were the sources of the convalescent and acute COVID-19 samples. Sources were T cells, B-cell-depleted T cells, or PBMCs; the material itself was cDNA or gDNA.

Clones were read by immunoSEQ multiplex PCR, and TCRdb kept only the in-frame ones, dropping some. Of approximately 99,000 clones in the sample, 71% were seen once. This receptor was obtained from a woman between 35 and 50 years old with acute or convalescent COVID-19. Sequencing was performed on peripheral blood. This chain joins TRBV20-1 and TRBJ2-7, with D possibly being TRBD2 (7 bases). CDR3 residues: CSASGGGRFYEQYF. The CDR3 DNA sequence: TGCAGTGCTAGTGGGGGGGGCCGGTTTTACGAGCAGTACTTC.